This is a list of T cell receptor beta chains from one sample in a study of identifying expanded T cells in peripheral blood. Sequencing was performed with immunoSEQ multiplex PCR; in TCRdb, only in-frame clones are kept and a portion is missing. This sample has about 80,000 clones; 88% occur once, and the top ten carry 15% to 20%. Sequences were obtained from blood. The receptor set was obtained from a person aged 18-70 years in good health. The CDR3 runs from the conserved cysteine through the conserved F or W. D genes are given only for firm matches. Rows may omit the clone size; those that give it use once, few, many or a size class.

d_call,j_call,v_call,clone_size,cdr3_nt,cdr3_aa
TRBD1,TRBJ2-7,TRBV11-2,-,TGTGCCAGCAGCTCCACCGGGACAGGGGGCGTAGAGCAGTACTTC,CASSSTGTGGVEQYF
-,TRBJ1-2,TRBV7-9,-,TGTGCCAGCAGCTTAGCGGGGACGGACCATGGCTACACCTTC,CASSLAGTDHGYTF
-,TRBJ1-5,TRBV28,-,TGTGCCAGCAGTTTAAGCTTCGATCAGCCCCAGCATTTT,CASSLSFDQPQHF
TRBD2,TRBJ2-3,TRBV19,-,TGTGCCAGTAGTTCGAGCCACCTAGCGGGGGGCAGGGATACGCAGTATTTT,CASSSSHLAGGRDTQYF
-,TRBJ1-2,TRBV6-5,-,TGTGCCAGCGGGTCAGGGATCTATGGCTACACCTTC,CASGSGIYGYTF
-,TRBJ2-5,TRBV11-2,-,TGTGCCAGCAGCTTAGATCCCGGCGGCCAAGAGACCCAGTACTTC,CASSLDPGGQETQYF
-,TRBJ1-2,TRBV19,-,TGTGCCAGTAACACCTTCGGCACAGGGCACTATGGCTACACCTTC,CASNTFGTGHYGYTF
-,TRBJ2-1,TRBV6-5,-,TGTGCCAGCACTATCGGGAGCTCCTACAATGAGCAGTTCTTC,CASTIGSSYNEQFF
TRBD1,TRBJ2-3,TRBV5-1,-,TGCGCCAGCAGCCCGGGACAGGACACAGATACGCAGTATTTT,CASSPGQDTDTQYF
TRBD1,TRBJ2-7,TRBV19,-,TGTGCCAGTAGTACACCGGGACAGGGGTTGGACGAGCAGTACTTC,CASSTPGQGLDEQYF
-,TRBJ2-7,TRBV7-2,once,TGTGCCAGCAGCCTGACCTCAGGGTCCTACGAGCAGTACTTC,CASSLTSGSYEQYF
TRBD1,TRBJ2-7,TRBV5-1,-,TGCGCCAGCAGCCAGGGGACAGGACGCGGCTCCTACGAGCAGTACTTC,CASSQGTGRGSYEQYF
TRBD1,TRBJ2-5,TRBV11-3,-,TGTGCCAGCAGCCGACAGGGGGGAAGAGAGACCCAGTACTTC,CASSRQGGRETQYF
-,TRBJ2-2,TRBV27,once,TGTGCCAGCAGTTCAAGGGGAACCGGGGAGCTGTTTTTT,CASSSRGTGELFF